This TCR beta chain appears in the sequencing data of a study of response to subunit inactivated influenza vaccine. General observations from the study: Each seasonal influenza vaccination recruits few new T cells, the authors suggested.

The CDR3 spans 16 residues. CDR1 is SGHAT, CDR2 FQDESV, per germline (reference sequence). With 5 bases removed from V and 3 bases from J, the gap between germline ends came to 17 bases. In TCRdb, the RT-PCR reads were re-called with MiXCR into one record per CDR3 protein. This table has 500,000 or so distinct CDR3 sequences, roughly 9.8% appearing once. This clonotype was seen more than once but under ten times. Its antigen is as yet unknown. Specimen: PBMCs from blood, collected 35 to 45 days after vaccination. This sequence was found in a man in his fifties or sixties who received an inactivated influenza vaccine. The chain has TRBV11-1 and TRBJ2-1, with a tentative D call TRBD1 (7 bases). The CDR3 region has the DNA TGTGCCAGCAGCCCCAGGGGGGACCCTATCTACAATGAGCAGTTCTTC. Residues: CASSPRGDPIYNEQFF.